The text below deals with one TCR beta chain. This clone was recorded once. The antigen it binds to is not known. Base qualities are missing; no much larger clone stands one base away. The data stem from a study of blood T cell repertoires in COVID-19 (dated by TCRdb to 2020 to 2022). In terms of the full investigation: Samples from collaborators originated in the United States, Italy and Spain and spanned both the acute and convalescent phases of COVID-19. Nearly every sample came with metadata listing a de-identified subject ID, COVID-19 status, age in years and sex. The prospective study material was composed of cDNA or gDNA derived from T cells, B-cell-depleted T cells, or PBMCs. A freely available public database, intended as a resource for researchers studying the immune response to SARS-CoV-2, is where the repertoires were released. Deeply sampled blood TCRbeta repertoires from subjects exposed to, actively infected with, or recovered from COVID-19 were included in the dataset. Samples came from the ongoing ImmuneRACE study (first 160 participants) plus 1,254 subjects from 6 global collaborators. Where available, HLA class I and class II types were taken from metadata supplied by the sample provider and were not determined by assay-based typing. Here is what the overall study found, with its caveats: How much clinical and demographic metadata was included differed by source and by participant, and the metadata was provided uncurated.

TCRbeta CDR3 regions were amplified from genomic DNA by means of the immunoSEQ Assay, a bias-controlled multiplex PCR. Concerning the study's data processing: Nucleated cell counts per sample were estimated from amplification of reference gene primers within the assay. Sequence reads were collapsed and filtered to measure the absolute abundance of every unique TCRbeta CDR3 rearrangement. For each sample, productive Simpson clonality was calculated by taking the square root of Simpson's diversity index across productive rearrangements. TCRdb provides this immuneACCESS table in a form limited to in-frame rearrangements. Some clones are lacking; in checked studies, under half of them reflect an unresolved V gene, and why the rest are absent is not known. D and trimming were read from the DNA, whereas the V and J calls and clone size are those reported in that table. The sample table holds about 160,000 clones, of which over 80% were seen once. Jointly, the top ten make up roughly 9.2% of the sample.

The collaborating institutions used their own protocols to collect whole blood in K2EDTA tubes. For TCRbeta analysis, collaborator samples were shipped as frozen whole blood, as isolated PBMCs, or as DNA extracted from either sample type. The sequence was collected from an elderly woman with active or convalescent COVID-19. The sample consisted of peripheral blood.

The DNA sequence follows: TGTGCCAGCAGTGATTACGGGGGGCCTAGCTCCTACGAGCAGTACTTC. This yields the protein CASSDYGGPSSYEQYF. The chain uses TRBV6-1 and TRBJ2-7; TRBD2 is perhaps the D gene, given 7 matching bases. The germline V gene encodes CDR1 MNHNS and CDR2 SASEGT. From cysteine to phenylalanine, the CDR3 is 16 amino acids long. Only CDR3 DNA remains: 48 bases, in frame from the first base. V sheds 3 bases and J sheds 0 bases, leaving 15 bases between their ends.